This TCR beta chain is drawn from a study of shared clonotypes between healthy human individuals. Study-level background: A few men and a couple of women, aged 18 to 49, were donors. Study-level points and caveats: The four-donor shared clonotypes exceeded non-shared clonotypes in generation probability, with non-shared ones scoring lower. Sampling covered blood only; tissue repertoires likely differ. The diversity represented, both genetic and in exposure history, was limited by few donors.

TCRdb's table, derived via immunoSEQ multiplex PCR, lists solely in-frame clones and lacks some. The table has hundreds of thousands of clones, about 96% seen once; the top ten hold about 0.11%. Positive CCR7 selection of CD45RO-negative cells yielded the naive CD8 cells, and terminally differentiated effector memory CD45RA+ cells were excluded. Of note for this clone: Its antigen is as yet unknown.

Sequencing input: naive CD8+ T cells sorted from blood. This sequence was found in a young woman in good health.

The CDR3 spells CASRNTDRIYGYTF. The CDR3 nucleotides read TGTGCCAGCAGAAATACCGACAGGATCTATGGCTACACCTTC. V is TRBV27 and J is TRBJ1-2; TRBD1 is a possible D gene (6 bases). Germline CDR1 MNHEY, CDR2 SMNVEV (reference sequence). The CDR3 is 14 residues long. Trimming cost V 6 bases and J 4 bases, with 15 bases left between them.